The sequence of this T cell receptor beta chain was determined in a study of T cells in Graves' hyperthyroidism and ophthalmopathy. This clonotype was found a few times. Amplified TCR beta CDR3 regions came from RNA transcripts. Initially, a first-round RT-PCR of the TCR CDR3 employed the HTBI primer set. TCRdb independently ran MiXCR on the multiplex PCR reads; one entry per CDR3 protein. Altogether some 700,000 distinct CDR3 sequences are present, 17% being singletons, with the ten largest covering roughly 15%. In germline, CDR1 is MNHNS, CDR2 SASEGT. V lost 6 bases, J lost 4 bases, and 6 bases stayed unmatched. The CDR3 loop spans 15 amino acids.

The chain links TRBV6-1 to TRBJ1-5; TRBD1 agrees at 10 bases. The clonotype originates from a man aged 45-65 years with Graves' hyperthyroidism. The source material was blood. CDR3 protein: CASSRGQGINQPQHF. CDR3 DNA sequence: TGTGCCAGCAGCCGGGGACAGGGGATAAATCAGCCCCAGCATTTT.